This entry lists 13 T cell receptor beta chains sequenced from one sample in a study of cytomegalovirus exposure and HLA in healthy donors. The data were produced by immunoSEQ multiplex PCR, yet TCRdb's version contains in-frame clones alone and is incomplete. The sample comprises 75,000 to 85,000 clones, roughly 91% of which are singletons, and over 2% rests with the top ten. The material sequenced was PBMCs. The receptors derive from a man aged 25 to 45 in good health and CMV-seronegative.

This chain joins TRBV6-6 and TRBJ1-4; possibly TRBD1 for D (6 bases). Trimming removed 2 bases at V and 7 bases at J, with 8 bases between. Germline V lookup: CDR1 MNHNY, CDR2 SVGAGI (reference sequence). The CDR3 contains 13 residues. CDR3 amino acids: CASSYQGSEKLFF. The CDR3 DNA sequence: TGTGCCAGCAGTTACCAGGGGTCTGAAAAACTGTTTTTT.

The J gene is TRBJ2-2, the V gene TRBV5-1, with 14 bases identical to TRBD2. V shed 4 bases, J shed 7 bases, and the junction held 6 bases outside the gene matches. Germline CDR1 reads SGHRS; CDR2 reads YFSETQ. This CDR3 spans 16 amino acids. CDR3 sequence: CASSPGTSGSGGELFF. CDR3 sequence (DNA): TGCGCCAGCAGCCCCGGGACTAGCGGGAGCGGCGGGGAGCTGTTTTTT.

The V gene is TRBV28, the J gene TRBJ2-5, with D possibly matching TRBD1 (6 bases). Trimming took 9 bases from V and 5 from J, leaving 16 bases between them. The V gene's germline CDR1 is MDHEN and CDR2 SYDVKM. The CDR3 length is 13 residues. The CDR3 coding sequence is TGTGCCAGTCTGCACAGGGTAAAGGAGACCCAGTACTTC. Translation: CASLHRVKETQYF. The full variable domain, with the rest looked up from reference TRBV28 and TRBJ2-5, is DVKVTQSSRYLVKRTGEKVFLECVQDMDHENMFWYRQDPGLGLRLIYFSYDVKMKEKGDIPEGYSVSREKKERFSLILESASTNQTSMYLCASLHRVKETQYFGPGTRLLVL.

Note on this clone: One end of the junction varies from germline; a read error may be responsible. Other DNA sequences in this specimen translate into the identical CDR3. This sequence joins TRBV27 and TRBJ2-7, with D perhaps TRBD1 (5 bases). The CDR3 is made up of 15 amino acids. Germline-derived CDR1 and CDR2 are MNHEY and SMNVEV (reference sequence). CDR3 amino acids: CASSFGLGRAYEQYF. The CDR3 DNA follows: TGTGCCAGTAGTTTCGGTCTGGGCAGGGCTTACGAGCAGTACTTC.

This clone has just a few counts. This chain uses TRBV2 with TRBJ2-7; 7 nucleotides align to TRBD1. This CDR3 region has 13 residues. J lost 1 base, V lost 7 bases, and 4 bases had no gene match. Germline values: CDR1 SNHLY, CDR2 FYNNEI. Written as DNA, the CDR3 is TGTGCCAGCAAAGGACAGGCTTCCTACGAGCAGTACTTC. This encodes CASKGQASYEQYF.

This chain uses TRBV6-6 with TRBJ1-3; D not resolved. This CDR3 has 16 amino acids. Trimming removed 2 bases from V and 3 bases from J, with 14 bases in between. The V gene's germline CDR1 is MNHNY and CDR2 SVGAGI (reference sequence). The CDR3 reads CASSYGREEIGNTIYF. As DNA, the CDR3 is TGTGCCAGCAGTTACGGTAGGGAGGAGATTGGAAACACCATATATTTT.

The chain is built from TRBV9 and TRBJ2-2; D is possibly TRBD1 (5 bases). The CDR3 spans 15 residues. V gave up 3 bases and J gave up 1 base, with 10 bases separating them. Germline assignment: CDR1 SGDLS and CDR2 YYNGEE. The CDR3 DNA reads as TGTGCCAGCAGCGGCAACAGGATGAACACCGGGGAGCTGTTTTTT. Translated: CASSGNRMNTGELFF.

The chain is built from TRBV6-5 and TRBJ1-1, with 10 bases aligning to TRBD1. Germline values: CDR1 MNHEY, CDR2 SVGAGI. The CDR3 has 15 residues. V lost 0 bases to trimming and J lost 5 bases; unmatched junction nucleotides: 3. CDR3: CASSYSRDRGTEAFF. The CDR3, as DNA: TGTGCCAGCAGTTACTCCCGGGACAGGGGAACTGAAGCTTTCTTT.

The chain recombines TRBV6-5 with TRBJ1-4, with D perhaps TRBD1 (5 bases). V shed 6 bases and J shed 5 bases, with 10 bases lying between them. CDR1 MNHEY and CDR2 SVGAGI come from the germline V gene. The CDR3 consists of 13 residues. CDR3 coding DNA: TGTGCCAGCAGGGAGGGGAGGAATGAAAAACTGTTTTTT. It yields the protein CASREGRNEKLFF.

The gene calls are TRBV25-1 and TRBJ1-2; tentative D call: TRBD1 (5 bases). Trimming removed 8 bases from V and 4 bases from J, with 14 bases in between. The germline gives CDR1 MGHDK, CDR2 SYGVNS. The CDR3 runs to 13 residues. This CDR3 is CASGNSGGYGYTF. DNA of the CDR3: TGTGCCAGCGGAAACTCCGGGGGCTATGGCTACACCTTC.

The chain is built from TRBV6-5 and TRBJ1-2, with 7 bases aligning to TRBD1. The CDR3 has 14 residues. The germline gives CDR1 MNHEY, CDR2 SVGAGI. Unmatched junction bases numbered 10, after V lost 5 bases and J lost 7 bases. As DNA, the CDR3 is TGTGCCAGCAGTAGATCAGGGACAGTATCTGGCTACACCTTC. Residues: CASSRSGTVSGYTF.

V gene TRBV6-5 combines with J gene TRBJ2-7; tentatively, D is TRBD2 (5 bases). The V end was cut by 5 bases, the J end by 7 bases, with 9 bases between. The germline V gene encodes CDR1 MNHEY and CDR2 SVGAGI. The CDR3 loop spans 11 amino acids. Here the CDR3 DNA reads TGTGCCAGCAGTACACGGGGAGAGCAGTACTTC. Its translation is CASSTRGEQYF.

This rearrangement joins TRBV5-5 to TRBJ1-5, with D unclear. The V and J ends lost 2 bases and 1 base respectively, with 7 bases between them. CDR1 and CDR2 from the germline V gene are SGHKS and YYEKEE (reference sequence). CDR3 length: 14 residues. Here the CDR3 reads CASSFERSNQPQHF. The CDR3, as DNA: TGTGCCAGCAGCTTTGAACGGAGCAATCAGCCCCAGCATTTT. Based on the CDR3 plus reference TRBV5-5 and TRBJ1-5, the full variable domain is DAGVTQSPTHLIKTRGQQVTLRCSPISGHKSVSWYQQVLGQGPQFIFQYYEKEERGRGNFPDRFSARQFPNYSSELNVNALLLGDSALYLCASSFERSNQPQHFGDGTRLSIL.